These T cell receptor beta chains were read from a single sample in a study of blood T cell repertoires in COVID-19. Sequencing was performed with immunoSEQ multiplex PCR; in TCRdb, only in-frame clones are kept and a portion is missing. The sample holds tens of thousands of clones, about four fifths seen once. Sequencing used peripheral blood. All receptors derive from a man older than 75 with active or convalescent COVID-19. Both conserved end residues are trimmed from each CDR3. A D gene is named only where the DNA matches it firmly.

CDR3 protein: ASSQGGQGYEQF
V gene: TRBV4-2
D gene: TRBD1

CDR3 protein: ASSNPGQGRRETQY
V gene: TRBV19
D gene: TRBD1

CDR3 protein: ASSLVAYNEQF
V gene: TRBV12-3/TRBV12-4
D gene: NA

CDR3 protein: ASSLNQPQH
V gene: TRBV28
D gene: NA

CDR3 protein: ASSIVPSGEETQY
V gene: TRBV19
D gene: TRBD2

CDR3 protein: ASSGSPGHRSTNEKLF
V gene: TRBV2
D gene: NA

CDR3 protein: ATSSLQGARRGEQF
V gene: TRBV15
D gene: TRBD1

CDR3 protein: ASSLSLGTDTQY
V gene: TRBV5-1
D gene: NA

CDR3 protein: ASSQERRGTDTQY
V gene: TRBV4-3
D gene: NA

CDR3 protein: ASSLEASRETQY
V gene: TRBV5-4
D gene: NA

CDR3 protein: ASSQALEGYEQY
V gene: TRBV4-3
D gene: NA

CDR3 protein: ASSLVGGAFGYT
V gene: TRBV5-4
D gene: TRBD1

CDR3 protein: ASSDRLVSNQPQH
V gene: TRBV2
D gene: NA

CDR3 protein: ASSQGRGYEQY
V gene: TRBV14
D gene: TRBD1

CDR3 protein: ASSLGLAGPSNYEQY
V gene: TRBV5-1
D gene: TRBD2

CDR3 protein: ASSLITTAEAF
V gene: TRBV7-2
D gene: NA

CDR3 protein: ASSLGSGDEQY
V gene: TRBV28
D gene: NA

CDR3 protein: ASSQAGGIFHEQY
V gene: TRBV14
D gene: TRBD2

CDR3 protein: ASSQDESLTGFNEKLF
V gene: TRBV4-2
D gene: TRBD1

CDR3 protein: ASSLTGTGSFQPQH
V gene: TRBV28
D gene: TRBD1

CDR3 protein: ASKGQGEFGYT
V gene: TRBV19
D gene: TRBD1

CDR3 protein: ASSQERGGYHEQY
V gene: TRBV4-3
D gene: TRBD2

CDR3 protein: ASSTVTSGYT
V gene: TRBV28
D gene: NA

CDR3 protein: ASSEEYTEAF
V gene: TRBV2
D gene: NA

CDR3 protein: ASSPGESVAYEQY
V gene: TRBV6-2/TRBV6-3
D gene: NA

CDR3 protein: ASSARTGFYGYT
V gene: TRBV3-1/TRBV3-2
D gene: TRBD1

CDR3 protein: ASSATGTGDEKLF
V gene: TRBV2
D gene: TRBD1

CDR3 protein: ASSSGLAAKGYNEQF
V gene: TRBV28
D gene: TRBD2

CDR3 protein: ASRRYRGLNTEAF
V gene: TRBV5-1
D gene: TRBD1

CDR3 protein: ASSFRTSRHEQF
V gene: TRBV7-2
D gene: TRBD2

CDR3 protein: ASNPRTGVGNEQF
V gene: TRBV27
D gene: TRBD1

CDR3 protein: ASRPRGGAMGELF
V gene: TRBV6-5
D gene: NA

CDR3 protein: ASSPLRDTEAF
V gene: TRBV18
D gene: NA

CDR3 protein: ASSYTPRTTNEKLF
V gene: TRBV5-5
D gene: NA

CDR3 protein: ASSSTGQGKDDINQPQH
V gene: TRBV6-2/TRBV6-3
D gene: TRBD1

CDR3 protein: ASSYFMADRFNEKLF
V gene: TRBV6-2/TRBV6-3
D gene: TRBD1

CDR3 protein: SASYRGGTGELF
V gene: TRBV20-1
D gene: TRBD2

CDR3 protein: ASSLELAGGLDTQY
V gene: TRBV11-2
D gene: TRBD2

CDR3 protein: ASSGTPYEQY
V gene: TRBV5-5
D gene: NA

CDR3 protein: ASSSHSGRDEQF
V gene: TRBV11-3
D gene: TRBD2

CDR3 protein: ASIPRANTGELF
V gene: TRBV6-5
D gene: NA

CDR3 protein: ASSQRGGGLYEQY
V gene: TRBV13
D gene: TRBD2

CDR3 protein: ASSEQGSYGYT
V gene: TRBV6-2/TRBV6-3
D gene: TRBD1

CDR3 protein: ASSVDGLSQPQH
V gene: TRBV9
D gene: NA

CDR3 protein: ASTRDRNEKLF
V gene: TRBV28
D gene: TRBD1

CDR3 protein: ASQRQGSYEQY
V gene: TRBV2
D gene: TRBD1

CDR3 protein: ASSWQIYNSPLH
V gene: TRBV19
D gene: NA

CDR3 protein: ASSKDSRQGYEQY
V gene: TRBV21-1
D gene: NA

CDR3 protein: ASSGQGPSGANVLT
V gene: TRBV6-1
D gene: NA

CDR3 protein: ATSGSGGLGYGYT
V gene: TRBV24-1
D gene: TRBD1

CDR3 protein: ASSGGDFGEQF
V gene: TRBV5-5
D gene: NA

CDR3 protein: ASSPASRDYLAGDTQY
V gene: TRBV14
D gene: TRBD2

CDR3 protein: ASSQTGVYEQY
V gene: TRBV5-4
D gene: TRBD1

CDR3 protein: ASSLTGGSGNTIY
V gene: TRBV3-1/TRBV3-2
D gene: TRBD1

CDR3 protein: ASSFLAWEQY
V gene: TRBV12-3/TRBV12-4
D gene: NA